These 17 T cell receptor beta chains were all obtained from the same sample, sequenced in a study of CD8 T cells in ankylosing spondylitis. Study outcomes and limitations: It appeared that ankylosing spondylitis blood was characterized by a TCR beta motif of several highly homologous variants.

These receptors are not linked to any known antigen. TCRdb ran MiXCR on the 5' RACE reads and lists one entry per CDR3 protein. Of 700,000 or so distinct CDR3 sequences in the sample, around 20% were seen once. The sequenced material came from blood, either unsorted or a sorted T cell fraction (not recorded which). These receptors all stem from a male donor with ankylosing spondylitis.

The chain uses TRBV9 and TRBJ2-3; no clear D gene. V was trimmed by 4 bases and J by 2 bases, leaving 8 bases between them. Germline assignment: CDR1 SGDLS and CDR2 YYNGEE. There are 13 residues in the CDR3. The CDR3 region is CASSHLNTDTQYF. The CDR3 DNA reads TGTGCCAGCAGCCACCTGAACACAGATACGCAGTATTTT.

J is TRBJ1-5 and V is TRBV20-1, with D unresolved. The germline gives CDR1 DFQATT, CDR2 SNEGSKA (reference sequence). This CDR3 is built from 14 residues. V lost 1 base to trimming and J lost 7 bases, with 14 bases between them. The CDR3 nucleotides read TGCAGTGCTAGAGCACCGCGAGGTGAGCAGCCCCAGCATTTT. Translated: CSARAPRGEQPQHF.

This clonotype occurred a few times. V and J are TRBV27 and TRBJ1-1; D might be TRBD1 (6 bases). The CDR3 runs to 13 residues. Germline CDR1 and CDR2: MNHEY and SMNVEV (reference sequence). Trimming shortened V by 6 bases and J by 7 bases, and 15 bases separated the two germline ends. DNA for the CDR3: TGTGCCAGCAGGGGAGGGTTAGGGGGTGAAGCTTTCTTT. This translates into CASRGGLGGEAFF.

This clonotype has only a few counts. V is TRBV5-5 and J is TRBJ2-1; D is ambiguous. The ends were cut back, 0 bases at V and 5 bases at J, with 6 bases in the middle. The germline V gene has CDR1 SGHKS and CDR2 YYEKEE (reference sequence). This CDR3 has 13 amino acids. In DNA form, the CDR3 reads TGTGCCAGCAGCTTGGACCTACACAATGAGCAGTTCTTC. Translating gives CASSLDLHNEQFF. Together with reference TRBV5-5 and TRBJ2-1, the CDR3 gives the full variable domain: DAGVTQSPTHLIKTRGQQVTLRCSPISGHKSVSWYQQVLGQGPQFIFQYYEKEERGRGNFPDRFSARQFPNYSSELNVNALLLGDSALYLCASSLDLHNEQFFGPGTRLTVL.

This clonotype was observed a handful of times. The chain couples TRBV12-3 or TRBV12-4 to TRBJ2-2, with D perhaps TRBD1 or TRBD2 (6 bases each). V was clipped by 4 bases and J by 7 bases, with 13 bases between them. The CDR3 has 14 residues. The CDR3 DNA reads TGTGCCAGCAGTTCGGGGGCCCAGGGCGGGGAGCTGTTTTTT. This codes for CASSSGAQGGELFF.

The chain links TRBV6-1 to TRBJ2-7; 9 nucleotides match TRBD2. Trimming took 7 bases from V and 0 from J; bases not matched to a gene: 7. Germline CDR1 MNHNS, CDR2 SASEGT. CDR3 length: 15 residues. This CDR3 reads CASTSAGGNSYEQYF. Written as DNA, the CDR3 is TGTGCCAGCACCTCAGCGGGAGGCAACTCCTACGAGCAGTACTTC.

The rearrangement uses TRBV3-1 and TRBJ2-5; 7 nucleotides agree with TRBD2. This CDR3 contains 13 residues. The germline gives CDR1 LGHDT, CDR2 YNNKEL (reference sequence). This chain's CDR3 is CATRDYPGETQYF. The CDR3 DNA reads TGTGCAACGAGGGACTATCCTGGGGAGACCCAGTACTTC.

V gene TRBV9 combines with J gene TRBJ2-3, with TRBD2 matching over 10 bases. Per the germline V gene, CDR1 is SGDLS and CDR2 is YYNGEE. The CDR3 extends over 16 amino acids. Trimming at V came to 0 bases and at J to 1 base, leaving 2 bases not matched to a gene. CDR3 DNA sequence: TGTGCCAGCAGCGTAGGGGGGACTAGCGGCACAGATACGCAGTATTTT. Its protein product is CASSVGGTSGTDTQYF.

The genes are TRBV6-2 or TRBV6-3 and TRBJ1-1; no clear D gene. The CDR3 length is 15 residues. V dropped 2 bases and J dropped 3 bases, with 13 bases sitting between them. CDR1 MNHEY and CDR2 SVGEGT come from the germline V gene. In nucleotides, the CDR3 is TGTGCCAGCAGTTACGCCCCCGACCTACACACTGAAGCTTTCTTT. It translates to CASSYAPDLHTEAFF.

This clonotype has only a few counts. V is TRBV9 and J is TRBJ1-2; perhaps TRBD1 as D (5 bases). The CDR3 has 12 residues. The V gene lost 7 bases and the J gene lost 2 bases, with 9 bases spanning the gap. Germline V lookup: CDR1 SGDLS, CDR2 YYNGEE. The DNA of the CDR3 is TGTGCCAGCGCCCGGGGGAACTATGGCTACACCTTC. Translation gives CASARGNYGYTF.

The chain couples TRBV12-3 or TRBV12-4 to TRBJ1-3, with no clear D. The CDR3 length is 12 residues. Between the trimmed V and J ends, which lost 2 bases and 5 bases, there was a span of 4 bases. CDR3 region: CASSLRRNTIYF. The CDR3 region has the DNA TGTGCCAGCAGTTTAAGGAGAAACACCATATATTTT.

The chain couples TRBV12-3 or TRBV12-4 to TRBJ2-2, with 10 bases lining up with TRBD2. The CDR3 runs 15 residues. The ends lost 6 bases at V and 1 base at J; junction bases unmatched: 2. Here the CDR3 reads CASRVAGGNTGELFF. CDR3 sequence (DNA): TGTGCCAGCAGGGTAGCGGGGGGGAACACCGGGGAGCTGTTTTTT.

In its sample, this clonotype was seen a few times. V and J are TRBV20-1 and TRBJ1-4; D is unresolved. V was trimmed by 6 bases and J by 10 bases, leaving 18 bases between them. Germline assignment: CDR1 DFQATT and CDR2 SNEGSKA (reference sequence). This CDR3 contains 13 residues. The CDR3 is CSASVLTTPKLFF. CDR3 sequence (DNA): TGCAGTGCGTCGGTCTTAACAACCCCAAAACTGTTTTTT.

This clonotype was found many times. J is TRBJ2-2 and V is TRBV4-1, with 7 bases aligning to TRBD2. V gave up 4 bases and J gave up 3 bases; unmatched junction bases: 11. Germline V gene sequence: CDR1 MGHRA, CDR2 YSYEKL. CDR3 length: 17 residues. CDR3 residues: CASSPNPGGRDTGELFF. The CDR3 bases are TGCGCCAGCAGCCCGAACCCCGGAGGGAGGGACACCGGGGAGCTGTTTTTT.

The chain couples TRBV2 to TRBJ1-1; TRBD1 might be the D (5 bases). Trimming stripped 4 bases from V and 1 base from J, with 10 bases between. Germline-derived CDR1 and CDR2 are SNHLY and FYNNEI. CDR3 size: 14 residues. The CDR3 loop is CASSARAQNTEAFF. CDR3 sequence (DNA): TGTGCCAGCAGTGCCAGGGCCCAGAACACTGAAGCTTTCTTT.

There are a few counts of this clonotype. This chain links TRBV18 with TRBJ2-5, with D possibly TRBD1 on 6 matching bases. Trimming removed 5 bases from V and 4 bases from J, with 14 bases in between. The CDR3 has 14 residues. CDR1 is KGHSH and CDR2 is LQKENI in the germline V gene. The CDR3 reads CASSSRDTLETQYF. For the CDR3, the DNA is TGTGCCAGCTCAAGCCGGGACACGTTAGAGACCCAGTACTTC.

The rearrangement links TRBV12-3 or TRBV12-4 to TRBJ2-1; 9 bases match TRBD2. The V segment lost 6 bases and the J segment 0 bases; nucleotides outside the gene matches: 6. This CDR3 has 16 amino acids. Written as DNA, the CDR3 is TGTGCCAGCAGCCCCTTTAGCGGGAGCTCCTACAATGAGCAGTTCTTC. Protein product: CASSPFSGSSYNEQFF.